Listed below are T cell receptor beta chains from one sample, sequenced in a study of response to subunit inactivated influenza vaccine. One entry per CDR3 protein results from TCRdb running MiXCR on the RT-PCR reads. This table has 710,000 or so distinct CDR3 sequences, 15% to 18% appearing once. The source material was PBMCs from blood, sampled 12 days after vaccination. These receptors were collected from a man between 45 and 60 years old who received an inactivated influenza vaccine. Both conserved end residues are part of each CDR3. The D gene is left open where the match is weak. Where a row states a size, it is once, few, many or the class of an expanded clone; other rows omit it.

DNA	CDR3	V	size	D	length	J
TGTGCCACCAGCACCACTACTAGCGGGAGTTCCTACAATGAGCAGTTCTTC	CATSTTTSGSSYNEQFF	TRBV15	NA	TRBD2	17	TRBJ2-1
TGTGCCAGCAGTTACAAAGGGGGAGCGAACACCGGGGAGCTGTTTTTT	CASSYKGGANTGELFF	TRBV6-2/TRBV6-3	few	NA	16	TRBJ2-2
TGTGCCACCAGTGATTTGAGTGGGGGGGCCGGAGATACGCAGTATTTT	CATSDLSGGAGDTQYF	TRBV24-1	few	NA	16	TRBJ2-3
TGTGCCAGCAGTCGACGCGAAAACATTCAGTACTTC	CASSRRENIQYF	TRBV28	NA	NA	12	TRBJ2-4
TGTGCCAGCAGCTTAGGGGTTCTCTTCAATCAGCCCCAGCATTTT	CASSLGVLFNQPQHF	TRBV28	few	NA	15	TRBJ1-5
TGCGCCAGCAGCTTTGCACAGGGAGATGGCTACACCTTC	CASSFAQGDGYTF	TRBV5-1	few	NA	13	TRBJ1-2
TGTGCCAGTAGTATTTCGGGGGCGTCTGAAGCTTTCTTT	CASSISGASEAFF	TRBV19	few	NA	13	TRBJ1-1
TGTGCCAGCAGCTTGACCGAGCGGACTAGCGGTAGGGATGAGCAGTTCTTC	CASSLTERTSGRDEQFF	TRBV5-6	many	TRBD2	17	TRBJ2-1
TGTGCCAGCAGTTACTCGATCGTACTGGCTAGCGGGAGGGCGGGTAATGAGCAGTTCTTC	CASSYSIVLASGRAGNEQFF	TRBV6-2/TRBV6-3	NA	TRBD2	20	TRBJ2-1
TGTGCCAGCACCCCTGTTTGGGTCACTGAAGCTTTCTTT	CASTPVWVTEAFF	TRBV12-3/TRBV12-4	many	NA	13	TRBJ1-1
TGCGCCAGCAGCTCTGAGGACTTTAACACTGAAGCTTTCTTT	CASSSEDFNTEAFF	TRBV5-1	NA	NA	14	TRBJ1-1
TGTGCCAGCAGGACAGGGGGCGAGAACACTGAAGCTTTCTTT	CASRTGGENTEAFF	TRBV25-1	few	TRBD1	14	TRBJ1-1
TGTGCCACGGGGACGACAGCTAACTATGGCTACACCTTC	CATGTTANYGYTF	TRBV6-2/TRBV6-3	NA	NA	13	TRBJ1-2
TGTGCCTGGAGTATAATGGGGACAGATACGCAGTATTTT	CAWSIMGTDTQYF	TRBV30	NA	NA	13	TRBJ2-3
TGTGCCAGCAGCCAAGCGGGACAGGGCTCCTACGAGCAGTACTTC	CASSQAGQGSYEQYF	TRBV4-2	few	TRBD1	15	TRBJ2-7
TGTGCCAGCTCCCCCACATATACTAGCACAGATACGCAGTATTTT	CASSPTYTSTDTQYF	TRBV6-1	NA	NA	15	TRBJ2-3
TGTGCCAGCAGTTATCGGGACTACCCTGGATACAATGAGCAGTTCTTC	CASSYRDYPGYNEQFF	TRBV6-2/TRBV6-3	few	TRBD2	16	TRBJ2-1
TGTGCCAGCAGTTACGACGCCTACTCTGGGGCCAACGTCCTGACTTTC	CASSYDAYSGANVLTF	TRBV6-2/TRBV6-3	few	NA	16	TRBJ2-6
TGTGCCGGATCAACGACAGGGTGGGAGACCCAGTACTTC	CAGSTTGWETQYF	TRBV30	few	TRBD1	13	TRBJ2-5
TGTGCCAGCAGCAACGTATATACGCAGTATTTT	CASSNVYTQYF	TRBV6-5	few	NA	11	TRBJ2-3
TGTGCCAGCAGCTTAGGGCAGGGTCACAATGAGCAGTTCTTC	CASSLGQGHNEQFF	TRBV7-9	few	NA	14	TRBJ2-1
TGTGCCAGCAGCTTTGAGGGGTCGGGTTCACCCCTCCACTTT	CASSFEGSGSPLHF	TRBV7-9	NA	NA	14	TRBJ1-6
TGCAGTGCTAGGGGGCCTATAACGGGAGATACGCAGTATTTT	CSARGPITGDTQYF	TRBV20-1	NA	NA	14	TRBJ2-3
TGTGCCAGCAGTGACCCGGGGGCTCCAGCAGATACGCAGTATTTT	CASSDPGAPADTQYF	TRBV6-4	NA	NA	15	TRBJ2-3
TGTGCCACTAAACGGGACAGCGCTCGAAACACCATATATTTT	CATKRDSARNTIYF	TRBV7-2	few	TRBD1	14	TRBJ1-3
TGTGCCAGCAGTTTGGGCTACTTACGGACAGATACGCAGTATTTT	CASSLGYLRTDTQYF	TRBV28	few	NA	15	TRBJ2-3
TGTGCCAGCAGCCAGATAGCTAGCAGCTACGAGCAGTACTTC	CASSQIASSYEQYF	TRBV7-8	few	NA	14	TRBJ2-7
TGTGCCACCAGCCAAGATCGAGAAGGTAGCGGGACCGTACAAGAGACCCAGTACTTC	CATSQDREGSGTVQETQYF	TRBV3-1	NA	TRBD2	19	TRBJ2-5
TGTGCCAGCAGTTACGGGAGTCACGGGACAGATACGCAGTATTTT	CASSYGSHGTDTQYF	TRBV6-2/TRBV6-3	NA	NA	15	TRBJ2-3
TGTGCCAGCAGTTACAACCGAGGGAACTACGAGCAGTACTTC	CASSYNRGNYEQYF	TRBV6-5	NA	NA	14	TRBJ2-7
TGTGCCAGCAGTTTGAGCGGGAGAGGAATTCTCGAGCAGTACTTC	CASSLSGRGILEQYF	TRBV27	few	TRBD2	15	TRBJ2-7
TGTGCCAGCAGGAGACGGTCCTACGAGCAGTACTTC	CASRRRSYEQYF	TRBV6-2/TRBV6-3	NA	NA	12	TRBJ2-7
TGCAGCGTTGAAGATCTGATATCGAGTAGAGGGGACATGAACACTGAAGCTTTCTTT	CSVEDLISSRGDMNTEAFF	TRBV29-1	many	NA	19	TRBJ1-1
TGTGCCAGCAAGGACCGGTCCTACGAGCAGTACTTC	CASKDRSYEQYF	TRBV2	many	NA	12	TRBJ2-7
TGTGCCAGCAGCTTAATTCGGAGACCAAGCACAGATACGCAGTATTTT	CASSLIRRPSTDTQYF	TRBV7-2	few	NA	16	TRBJ2-3
TGCAGTGCAACGGGGCTGAACACTGAAGCTTTCTTT	CSATGLNTEAFF	TRBV20-1	NA	NA	12	TRBJ1-1
TGTGCCAGCAGCTACTGGACTTCTCACACCATATATTTT	CASSYWTSHTIYF	TRBV5-6	NA	NA	13	TRBJ1-3
TGTGCCAGCAGCCCGACAGGGCTGGAACTGTTGAGTGAGCAGTTCTTC	CASSPTGLELLSEQFF	TRBV12-3/TRBV12-4	many	TRBD1	16	TRBJ2-1
TGCAGTACCAGACCGGGACAGTGGACAGATACGCAGTATTTT	CSTRPGQWTDTQYF	TRBV20-1	few	TRBD1	14	TRBJ2-3
TGTGCCAGCAGTGCTGCTCTGACAGGGGGCGGACACGAGCAGTACTTC	CASSAALTGGGHEQYF	TRBV25-1	NA	TRBD1	16	TRBJ2-7
TGTGCCACCAGCATAGATGGGCGCGAGCAGTACTTC	CATSIDGREQYF	TRBV15	NA	NA	12	TRBJ2-7
TGTGCCAGCAGCTTACCTAGCGGGGGTACCCTGTTCGACACCGGGGAGCTGTTTTTT	CASSLPSGGTLFDTGELFF	TRBV11-2	NA	TRBD2	19	TRBJ2-2
TGTGCCAGCAGTTTCGCTGGGGCCAACGTCCTGACTTTC	CASSFAGANVLTF	TRBV28	many	NA	13	TRBJ2-6
TGCAGCGGTGTCTGGGGAGGGGGCACAGATACGCAGTATTTT	CSGVWGGGTDTQYF	TRBV29-1	NA	TRBD2	14	TRBJ2-3
TGTGCCAGCAGCCAAGACAGATTCGAAGAGACCCAGTACTTC	CASSQDRFEETQYF	TRBV3-1	NA	NA	14	TRBJ2-5
TGCGCCAGCAGCTTCCGGGACAGGGACCACGAGCAGTACTTC	CASSFRDRDHEQYF	TRBV5-1	few	TRBD1	14	TRBJ2-7
TGTGCCAGCAGTTACGGTCAGGGGGGGAGCAATGAGCAGTTCTTC	CASSYGQGGSNEQFF	TRBV6-5	many	NA	15	TRBJ2-1
TGCAGCGTTGTGGGTTGGAACACCGGGGAGCTGTTTTTT	CSVVGWNTGELFF	TRBV29-1	NA	NA	13	TRBJ2-2
TGCGCCAGCACCAACGGTCGGGGGTACACAGATACGCAGTATTTT	CASTNGRGYTDTQYF	TRBV5-1	few	NA	15	TRBJ2-3
TGCGCCAGCAGGAGCGGGAGATCCTACACAGATACGCAGTATTTT	CASRSGRSYTDTQYF	TRBV5-1	few	TRBD2	15	TRBJ2-3
TGTGCCAGCAACCCAGGCGGGACCTTGAACAATGAGCAGTTCTTC	CASNPGGTLNNEQFF	TRBV5-4	NA	NA	15	TRBJ2-1
TGTGCCTGGAGTGTTGGGGGGACAAACACAGATACGCAGTATTTT	CAWSVGGTNTDTQYF	TRBV30	once	NA	15	TRBJ2-3
TGCGCCAGCAGCCAAGAATACCGGGACAGTGTGTACCAGCCCCAGCATTTT	CASSQEYRDSVYQPQHF	TRBV4-3	NA	TRBD1	17	TRBJ1-5
TGTGCCAGCAGCTGGGGGACGGTCAGTGAAAAACTGTTTTTT	CASSWGTVSEKLFF	TRBV5-6	NA	NA	14	TRBJ1-4
TGTGCCAGCAGTTACTATGGGGGTCAGCCCCAGCATTTT	CASSYYGGQPQHF	TRBV6-2/TRBV6-3	few	NA	13	TRBJ1-5
TGTGCCAGCAGCGAAGGAACTAGCGGAGCCAAAAACATTCAGTACTTC	CASSEGTSGAKNIQYF	TRBV7-9	many	TRBD2	16	TRBJ2-4
TGCGCCAGCAGGAGACAGGGGTACTACGAGCAGTACTTC	CASRRQGYYEQYF	TRBV10-2	NA	TRBD1	13	TRBJ2-7
TGTGCCATCAGTGGCCAGGGGGGCACTGAAGCTTTCTTT	CAISGQGGTEAFF	TRBV10-3	few	TRBD1	13	TRBJ1-1
TGCGCCAGCAGCCAACGTCGCGACGTGGGCGGAGAGAACGTTGCAGATACGCAGTATTTT	CASSQRRDVGGENVADTQYF	TRBV4-3	NA	NA	20	TRBJ2-3